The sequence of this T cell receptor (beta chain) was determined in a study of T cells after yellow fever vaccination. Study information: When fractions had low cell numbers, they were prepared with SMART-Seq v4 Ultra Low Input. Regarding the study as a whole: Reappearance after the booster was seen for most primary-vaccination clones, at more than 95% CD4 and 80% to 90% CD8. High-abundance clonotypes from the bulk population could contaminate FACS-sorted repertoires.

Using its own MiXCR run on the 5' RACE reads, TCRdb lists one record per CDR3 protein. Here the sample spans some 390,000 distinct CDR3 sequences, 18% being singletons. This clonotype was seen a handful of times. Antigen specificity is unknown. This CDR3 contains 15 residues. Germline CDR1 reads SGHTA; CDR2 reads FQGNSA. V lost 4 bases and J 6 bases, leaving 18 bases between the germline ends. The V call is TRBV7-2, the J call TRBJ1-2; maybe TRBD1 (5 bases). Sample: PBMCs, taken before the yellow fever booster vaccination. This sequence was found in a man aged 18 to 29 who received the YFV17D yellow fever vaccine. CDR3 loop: CASSSWKQVTDGYTF. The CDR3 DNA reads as TGTGCCAGCAGCTCCTGGAAACAGGTTACCGATGGCTACACCTTC.